This T cell receptor (beta chain) was sequenced for a study of breast tumors, draining lymph nodes, adjacent tissues. TCRdb ran MiXCR on the multiplex PCR reads and lists one entry per CDR3 protein. The sample lists 200,000 or so distinct CDR3 sequences, approximately 33% occurring once. The lymph nodes were axillary draining lymph nodes from breast cancer patients. Notes on this clonotype: Its specificity is not known.

From germline, CDR1 is DFQATT and CDR2 SNEGSKA (reference sequence). Trimming took 5 bases from V and 5 from J, leaving 9 bases between them. The CDR3 is made up of 11 amino acids. Study findings and constraints: The lymph node origin of tumor T cells was framed as consistent with a hypothesis, not demonstrated. The data were judged consistent with most tumor T cells coming from lymph node and expanding in tumor. Tumor and nontumor repertoires were significantly more similar in luminal-like than in basal-like breast cancer. Tumor repertoires ranked between lymph nodes and nontumor tissue in diversity, with V and J gene preferences.

The sample comprised axillary lymph node tissue. J is TRBJ1-1 and V is TRBV20-1; D gene unclear. The TCR comes from a female donor with breast cancer. Some clones in this sample may be carry-over from other donors' samples. CDR3 DNA sequence: TGCAGTGCTTTGTATACAACTGAAGCTTTCTTT. It codes for CSALYTTEAFF.